This T cell receptor (beta chain) stems from a study of CD8 T cells in Susac syndrome. Roughly 0.5 to 1 ug RNA was reverse transcribed with random hexamers. The authors amplified TCR beta CDR3 across 54 Vbeta and 13 Jbeta using immunoSEQ multiplex PCR. TCRdb reprocessed the immunoSEQ multiplex PCR reads via MiXCR and lists one record per CDR3 protein. The sample contains about 280,000 distinct CDR3 sequences, approximately 81% of which appear only once. While CD8+ and CD4+ T cells were isolated negatively, TEMRA cells were enriched by FACS. The CDR3 consists of 16 residues. Germline assignment: CDR1 LNHDA and CDR2 SQIVND (reference sequence). Trimming removed 4 bases from V and 1 base from J, with 11 bases in between.

Sequenced input: CD8+ T cells from PBMCs. This sequence was found in a human donor with multiple sclerosis. This rearrangement joins TRBV19 to TRBJ1-6, with D unclear. The CDR3 protein is CASSTAAESYNSPLHF. The CDR3 DNA reads TGTGCCAGTAGTACCGCCGCGGAGTCCTATAATTCACCCCTCCACTTT.